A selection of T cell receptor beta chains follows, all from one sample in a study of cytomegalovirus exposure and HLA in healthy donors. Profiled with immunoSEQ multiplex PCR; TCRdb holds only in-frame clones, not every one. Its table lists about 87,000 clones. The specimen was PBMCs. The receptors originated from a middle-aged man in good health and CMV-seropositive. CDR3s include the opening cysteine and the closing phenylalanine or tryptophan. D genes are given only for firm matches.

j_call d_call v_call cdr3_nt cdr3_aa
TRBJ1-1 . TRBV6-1 TGTGCCAGCTACGGTTTTTTTATGAACACTGAAGCTTTCTTT CASYGFFMNTEAFF
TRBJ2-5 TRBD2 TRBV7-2 TGTGCCAGCAGCTGGCAACTAGCGGAGTGGGGTAAGACCCAGTACTTC CASSWQLAEWGKTQYF
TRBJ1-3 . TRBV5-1 TGCGCCAGCAGCTTGGGAGGGACTCGAAGGAGTGGAAACACCATATATTTT CASSLGGTRRSGNTIYF
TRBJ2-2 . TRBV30 TGTGCCTGGAGAAACGCAGGGAATTCCGGGGAGCTGTTTTTT CAWRNAGNSGELFF
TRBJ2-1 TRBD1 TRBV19 TGTGCCAGTAAGGTAGGGGCAGGGGCAGGGGGTGAGCAGTTCTTC CASKVGAGAGGEQFF
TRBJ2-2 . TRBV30 TGTGCCTGGAGTGTGGTAGGGGACGGGGAGCTGTTTTTT CAWSVVGDGELFF
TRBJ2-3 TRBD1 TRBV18 TGTGCCAGCTCACCGTCGCCCCCGGGACAGGGCTCGGATACGCAGTATTTT CASSPSPPGQGSDTQYF
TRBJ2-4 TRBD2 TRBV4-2 TGTGCCAGCAGCCAAGAGGGGACTAGCGGGAGCATGAACATTCAGTACTTC CASSQEGTSGSMNIQYF
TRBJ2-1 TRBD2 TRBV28 TGTGCCAGCAGTTTTCCCATGGCGGGAGTGGAGCAGTTCTTC CASSFPMAGVEQFF
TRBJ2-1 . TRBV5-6 TGTGCCAGCAGCTTGGGAGGTGACAATGAGCAGTTCTTC CASSLGGDNEQFF
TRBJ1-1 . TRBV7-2 TGTGCCAGCAGCCCTTGGAGGAGCACTGAAGCTTTCTTT CASSPWRSTEAFF
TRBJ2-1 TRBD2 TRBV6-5 TGTGCCAGCAGTTACCGGGGAGGGCCCTACAATGAGCAGTTCTTC CASSYRGGPYNEQFF
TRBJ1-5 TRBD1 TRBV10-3 TGTGCCATCAGGGGGGACAGGAATCAGCCCCAGCATTTT CAIRGDRNQPQHF
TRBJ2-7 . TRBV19 TGTGCCAGTAGTATATCGGGCAGGGCCTACGAGCAGTACTTC CASSISGRAYEQYF